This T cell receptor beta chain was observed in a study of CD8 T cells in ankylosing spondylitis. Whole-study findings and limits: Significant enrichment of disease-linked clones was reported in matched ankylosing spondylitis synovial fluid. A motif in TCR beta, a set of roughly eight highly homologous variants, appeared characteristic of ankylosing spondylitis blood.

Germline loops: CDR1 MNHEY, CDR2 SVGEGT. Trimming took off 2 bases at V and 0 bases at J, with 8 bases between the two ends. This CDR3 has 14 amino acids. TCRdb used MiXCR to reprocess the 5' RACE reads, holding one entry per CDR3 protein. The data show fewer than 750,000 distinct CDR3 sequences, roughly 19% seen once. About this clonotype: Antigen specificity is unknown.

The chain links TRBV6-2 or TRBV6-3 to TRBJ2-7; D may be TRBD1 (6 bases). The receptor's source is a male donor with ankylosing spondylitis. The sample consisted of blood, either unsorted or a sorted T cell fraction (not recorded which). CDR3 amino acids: CASSYGTNSYEQYF. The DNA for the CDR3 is TGTGCCAGCAGTTACGGGACAAACTCCTACGAGCAGTACTTC.